The present entry profiles one TCR beta chain with its context. This entry belongs to a study of chemoradiotherapy in HPV16-positive cancers. TCRdb's table, derived via immunoSEQ multiplex PCR, lists solely in-frame clones and lacks some. Here the sample spans some 3,000 clones, 70% to 90% being singletons. Germline CDR1 GTSNPN, CDR2 SVGIG (reference sequence). J gave up 4 bases and V 2 bases, and 14 bases lay outside the gene matches. This CDR3 is built from 16 residues. The origin of this receptor is a human donor with HPV-associated anogenital cancer. This chain uses TRBV30 with TRBJ2-7, with 7 bases aligning to TRBD2. The material was blood, obtained from a patient who underwent chemoradiotherapy. The CDR3 bases are TGTGCCTGGAGTAAACCGGGTGGCGGGAGCACGTACGAGCAGTACTTC. Encoded protein: CAWSKPGGGSTYEQYF.